This entry is about one T cell receptor beta chain. Antigen: not known. The germline CDR1 and CDR2 sequences are MNHEY and SMNVEV (reference sequence). CDR3 length: 20 residues. V shed 5 bases, J shed 5 bases, and the junction held 24 bases outside the gene matches. TCRdb recomputed calls from the reads with MiXCR, one row per CDR3 protein. The table lists about 500,000 distinct CDR3 sequences, 33% of them singletons. This sample was included in a study of T cell repertoires in cytomegalovirus infection. Overall study context: Peptides in the study included HLA-C-restricted and HLA-B-restricted CMV epitopes. Both a matching HLA type and CMV infection were indicated by public TCR beta signatures.

Overall study results and limits: Based on cumulative public TCR beta family frequency, carriers of CMV plus the relevant HLA were identified.

The sequence derives from a human donor in good health (CMV status not recorded). Some clones in this sample may be carry-over from other donors' samples. This specimen was cultured PBMCs, taken from culture after CMV antigen stimulation. The chain combines TRBV27 with TRBJ2-5; 9 bases agree with TRBD2. In DNA form, the CDR3 reads TGTGCCAGCAGTCCCCTCAAGATCGGCGGGAGGGCCGCCTTTAGGGAGACCCAGTACTTC. Its protein product is CASSPLKIGGRAAFRETQYF.